This TCR beta chain was sequenced during a study of regulatory T cells in long-lasting Graves disease. Building of the TCR beta libraries involved iRepertoire HTBI primers and Arm-PCR of CDR3 regions. TCRdb reprocessed the multiplex PCR reads via MiXCR and lists one record per CDR3 protein. This sample has 350,000 to 500,000 distinct CDR3 sequences; roughly 17% occur once, and the top ten carry approximately 12%. This clonotype was seen at least ten times. No antigen is known for it. Overall study findings and caveats: A greater number of public clonotypes (approximately 2,500) was shared by persistent patients than by new patients (about 990).

Time point given: newly diagnosed GD, antithyroid drugs for less than 3 months. Scientists built the TCR library using RNA that was extracted from PBMCs. The trim removed 7 bases at V and 6 bases at J, leaving 7 bases unmatched. CDR3 length equals 14 residues. These data were also filed under a second study, of T cells in Graves' hyperthyroidism and ophthalmopathy. That investigation notes: These patients, aged 18 to 65, had recently diagnosed hyperthyroidism lasting under 2 months.

The gene calls are TRBV12-3 or TRBV12-4 and TRBJ2-2; 8 bases are a match to TRBD2. This clonotype originated in a woman in her 30s with Graves disease. The sample here was peripheral blood mononuclear cells (PBMCs), taken at new diagnosis, from a patient treated with antithyroid drugs. The CDR3 reads CASKLGTSPGELFF. DNA of the CDR3: TGTGCCAGCAAATTAGGGACTAGTCCCGGGGAGCTGTTTTTT.